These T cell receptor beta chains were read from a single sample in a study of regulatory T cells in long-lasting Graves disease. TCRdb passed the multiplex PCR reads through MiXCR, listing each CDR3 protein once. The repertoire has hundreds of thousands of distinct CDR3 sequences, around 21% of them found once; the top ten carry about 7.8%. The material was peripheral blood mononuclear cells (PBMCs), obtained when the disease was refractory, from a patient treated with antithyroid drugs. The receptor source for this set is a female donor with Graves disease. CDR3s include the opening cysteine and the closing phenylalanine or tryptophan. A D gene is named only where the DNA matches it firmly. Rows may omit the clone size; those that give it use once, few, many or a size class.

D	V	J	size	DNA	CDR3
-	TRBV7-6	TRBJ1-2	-	TGTGCCAGCAGCTCGCTCCAGGGTTTTGGCTACACCTTC	CASSSLQGFGYTF
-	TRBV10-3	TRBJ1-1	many	TGTGCCATCAGGTACAACATGAACACTGAAGCTTTCTTT	CAIRYNMNTEAFF
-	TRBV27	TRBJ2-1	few	TGTGCCAGCGGTTCATGGGGGGGCTTCGATGAGCAGTTCTTC	CASGSWGGFDEQFF
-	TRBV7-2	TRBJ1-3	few	TGTGCCAGCAGCTTCACAGGGTCACCCTCTGGAAACACCATATATTTT	CASSFTGSPSGNTIYF
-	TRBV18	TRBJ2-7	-	TGTGCCAGCTCACCACCGTCGGCGGGACGCCGCTACGAGCAGTACTTC	CASSPPSAGRRYEQYF
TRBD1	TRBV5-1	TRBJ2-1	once	TGCGCCAGCAGTCAGGGGGAATACAATGAGCAGTTCTTC	CASSQGEYNEQFF
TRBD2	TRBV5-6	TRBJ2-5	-	TGTGCCAGCAGCACGGGGTCGGGACTAAGGCAAGAGACCCAGTACTTC	CASSTGSGLRQETQYF
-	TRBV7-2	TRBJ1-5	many	TGTGCCAGCAGCTTAGAAGTAGGGGGAGATAGCAATCAGCCCCAGCATTTT	CASSLEVGGDSNQPQHF
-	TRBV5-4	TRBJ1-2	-	TGTGCCAGCCTACCCATTGGTCGGGATAACTATGGCTACACCTTC	CASLPIGRDNYGYTF
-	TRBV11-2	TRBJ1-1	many	TGTGCCAGCAGCTTAGATGACGAAGCTTTCTTT	CASSLDDEAFF
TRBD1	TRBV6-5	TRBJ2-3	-	TGTGCCAGCAGTTACTCGAGCAGGGGGCTAGCGGATACGCAGTATTTT	CASSYSSRGLADTQYF
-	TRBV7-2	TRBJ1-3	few	TGTGCCAGCAGCTTATTGAGGGGCCATGGAAACACCATATATTTT	CASSLLRGHGNTIYF
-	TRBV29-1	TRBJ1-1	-	TGCAGCGGGGGGGCGCTCACTGAAGCTTTCTTT	CSGGALTEAFF
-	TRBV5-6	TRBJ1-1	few	TGTGCCAGCAGCGTCACCCGCGCTGAAGCTTTCTTT	CASSVTRAEAFF
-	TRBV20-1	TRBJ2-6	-	TGCAGTGCTAGCACTTTCTCCGGGGCCAACGTCCTGACTTTC	CSASTFSGANVLTF
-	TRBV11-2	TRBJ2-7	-	TGTGCCAGCAGCTTAGGACAGGAGAGCTCCTACGAGCAGTACTTC	CASSLGQESSYEQYF
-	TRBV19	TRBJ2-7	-	TGTGCCAGTAGCCCGGACTGGATGGGCTCCTACGAGCAGTACTTC	CASSPDWMGSYEQYF
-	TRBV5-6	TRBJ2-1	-	TGTGCCAGCAGCTTGGGACTACAAGAGCAGTTCTTC	CASSLGLQEQFF
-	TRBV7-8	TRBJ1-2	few	TGTGCCAGCAGCCCATCTCGGCGTTGGAACTATGGCTACACCTTC	CASSPSRRWNYGYTF
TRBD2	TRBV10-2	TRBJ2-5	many	TGCGCCAGCAGTGTTCCTATAGCGGGAGCAGAGACCCAGTACTTC	CASSVPIAGAETQYF
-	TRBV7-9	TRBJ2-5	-	TGTGCCAGCAGGTGGGACCAACAAGAGACCCAGTACTTC	CASRWDQQETQYF
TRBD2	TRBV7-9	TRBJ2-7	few	TGTGCCAGCAGGACTAGCGGGAGGGACTACGAGCAGTACTTC	CASRTSGRDYEQYF
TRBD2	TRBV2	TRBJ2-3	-	TGTGCCAGCAGTGTTCCCCTAGGACTAGCGGGAGGGTCCACAGATACGCAGTATTTT	CASSVPLGLAGGSTDTQYF
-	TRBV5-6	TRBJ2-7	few	TGTGCCAGCAGCTTGGGGAGACGGCGGTTCTCCTACGAGCAGTACTTC	CASSLGRRRFSYEQYF
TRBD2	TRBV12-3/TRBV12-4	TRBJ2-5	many	TGTGCCAGCAGTTTAATCTTACGGGGCCTAGCGGGAGGAGAGACCCAGTACTTC	CASSLILRGLAGGETQYF
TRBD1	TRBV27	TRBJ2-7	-	TGTGCCAGCAGGGGCTCCGGGACAGGATCCTACGAGCAGTACTTC	CASRGSGTGSYEQYF
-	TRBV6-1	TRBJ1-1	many	TGTGCCTCCCTTACAGCCAACACTGAAGCTTTCTTT	CASLTANTEAFF
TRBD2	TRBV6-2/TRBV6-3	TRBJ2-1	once	TGTGCCAGCAGTTACAGGGGACCCGGGGGGGGCTTGGTTAGCGGGAGGGCCTACAATGAGCAGTTCTTC	CASSYRGPGGGLVSGRAYNEQFF
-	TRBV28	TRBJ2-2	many	TGTGCCAGCAGTTTTGGGTGGGCCGGGGAGCTGTTTTTT	CASSFGWAGELFF
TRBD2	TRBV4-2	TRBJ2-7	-	TGTGCCAGCAGCCAACAGGGCCATAGCGGGAAGAGCTCCTACGAGCAGTACTTC	CASSQQGHSGKSSYEQYF
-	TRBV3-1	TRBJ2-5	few	TGTGCCAGCAGCCAAGTCTTAGGCTCGGGGACCCAGTACTTC	CASSQVLGSGTQYF
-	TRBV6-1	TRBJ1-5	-	TGTGCCAGCACCATGGACACCGTGGGCAATCAGCCCCAGCATTTT	CASTMDTVGNQPQHF
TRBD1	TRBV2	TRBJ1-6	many	TGTGCCAGCAGTGATGCAGGGGGCAATTCACCCCTCCACTTT	CASSDAGGNSPLHF
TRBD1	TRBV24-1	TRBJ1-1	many	TGTGCCACCAGTGATTTGCCCTTGGACAGGGGTTCAGACACTGAAGCTTTCTTT	CATSDLPLDRGSDTEAFF
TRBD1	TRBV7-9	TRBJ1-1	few	TGTGCCAGCAGCTTAACAGCAGGGGGCTGGTCTGAAGCTTTCTTT	CASSLTAGGWSEAFF
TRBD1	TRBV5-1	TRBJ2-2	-	TGCGCCAGCAGCTTGAAGGGACAGTCCACCGGGGAGCTGTTTTTT	CASSLKGQSTGELFF
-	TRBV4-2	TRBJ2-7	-	TGTGCCAGCAGCCAAGTGACAGCACAATACGAGCAGTACTTC	CASSQVTAQYEQYF
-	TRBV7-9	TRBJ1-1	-	TGTGCCAGCAGCTTGGGCGGATCGTACACTGAAGCTTTCTTT	CASSLGGSYTEAFF
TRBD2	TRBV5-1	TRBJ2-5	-	TGCGCCAGCAGCCCTAGCGGGATGGAGACCCAGTACTTC	CASSPSGMETQYF
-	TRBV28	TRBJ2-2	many	TGTGCCAGCAGCCTAATCGGCCCCGGGGAGCTGTTTTTT	CASSLIGPGELFF
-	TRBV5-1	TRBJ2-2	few	TGCGCCAGCAGCTGGGGCCCTGGCACCGGGGAGCTGTTTTTT	CASSWGPGTGELFF
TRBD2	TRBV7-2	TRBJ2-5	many	TGTGCCAGCAGCCAAAGGGGGCGGGAGGGCCACAGAGAGACCCAGTACTTC	CASSQRGREGHRETQYF
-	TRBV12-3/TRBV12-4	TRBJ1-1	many	TGTGCCAGCAGTTTAAGGGACACTGAAGCTTTCTTT	CASSLRDTEAFF
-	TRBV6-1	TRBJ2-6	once	TGTGCCAGCAGTCCCCGGACGTTTTCTACTGGGGCCAACGTCCTGACTTTC	CASSPRTFSTGANVLTF
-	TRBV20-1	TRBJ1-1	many	TGCAGTGCTACCAGGGGCTCTGAAGCTTTCTTT	CSATRGSEAFF
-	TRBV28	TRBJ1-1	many	TGTGCCAGCCTCAGTGTGAACACTGAAGCTTTCTTT	CASLSVNTEAFF
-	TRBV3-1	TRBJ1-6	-	TGTGCCAGCAGCCCCTTGCGAGCGGTTACGAATTCACCCCTCCACTTT	CASSPLRAVTNSPLHF
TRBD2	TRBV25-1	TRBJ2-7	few	TGTGCCAGCAGTGAATCTCTACCTAGCGGGAGGATCTACGAGCAGTACTTC	CASSESLPSGRIYEQYF
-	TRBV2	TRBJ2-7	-	TGTGCCAGCAGTGATAGGCTTCGAGAACGGGACATTATCTACAATGAGCAGTACTTC	CASSDRLRERDIIYNEQYF
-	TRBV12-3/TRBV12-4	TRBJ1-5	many	TGTGCCAGCAGTTTGGGGGTGGGGTACGAGAATCAGCCCCAGCATTTT	CASSLGVGYENQPQHF
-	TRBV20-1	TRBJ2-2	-	TGCAGCTGGACCGGGGAGCTGTTTTTT	CSWTGELFF
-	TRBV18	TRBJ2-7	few	TGTGCCAGCTCACCCGCCAACAGGGACGAGCAGTACTTC	CASSPANRDEQYF
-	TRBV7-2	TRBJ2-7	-	TGTGCCAGCAGCCACCCATATAGTAGGGCGACATCCGTCGAGCAGTACTTC	CASSHPYSRATSVEQYF